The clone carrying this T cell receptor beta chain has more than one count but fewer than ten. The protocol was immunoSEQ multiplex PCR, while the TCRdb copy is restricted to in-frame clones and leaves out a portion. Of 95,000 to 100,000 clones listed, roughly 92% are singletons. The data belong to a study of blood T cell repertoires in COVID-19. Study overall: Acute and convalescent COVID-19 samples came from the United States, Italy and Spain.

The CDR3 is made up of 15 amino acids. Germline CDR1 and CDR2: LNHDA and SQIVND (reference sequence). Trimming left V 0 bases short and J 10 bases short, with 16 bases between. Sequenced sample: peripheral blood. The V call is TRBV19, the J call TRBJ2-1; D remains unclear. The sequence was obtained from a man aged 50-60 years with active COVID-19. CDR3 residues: CASSIEDTATGEQFF. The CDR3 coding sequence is TGTGCCAGTAGTATAGAGGATACGGCGACCGGGGAGCAGTTCTTC.